The sequence of this TCR beta chain was determined in a study of OX40 agonist ivuxolimab in advanced cancers. Overall study context: Of mixed ages from about 23 to 79 and averaging about 56 years, the group was approximately 84% male. People who had prior anti-PD-1, anti-PD-L1 or anti-CTLA-4 therapy could take part, and roughly 40% had some.

V was pared by 1 base and J by 4 bases, with 12 bases between. Germline V CDR1 and CDR2: SNHLY, FYNNEI. This CDR3 comprises 15 residues. Repertoires were generated with immunoSEQ multiplex PCR, while TCRdb's copy carries only in-frame clones and drops some. The sample lists roughly 92,000 clones, approximately 84% occurring once. The sample was CD4+ or CD8+ T cells sorted from blood, taken in a trial of the OX40 agonist ivuxolimab. The J gene is TRBJ2-3, the V gene TRBV2; tentative D call: TRBD2 (5 bases). The clonotype was recovered from an adult with an advanced solid tumor such as melanoma, head and neck, liver or kidney cancer. The CDR3 coding sequence is TGTGCCAGCAGTGAAGTGCCACTAGTAGCAGATACGCAGTATTTT. As protein: CASSEVPLVADTQYF. The whole variable domain, remainder taken from reference TRBV2 and TRBJ2-3, is EPEVTQTPSHQVTQMGQEVILRCVPISNHLYFYWYRQILGQKVEFLVSFYNNEISEKSEIFDDQFSVERPDGSNFTLKIRSTKLEDSAMYFCASSEVPLVADTQYFGPGTRLTVL.